This TCR beta chain derives from a study of immunodeficiency (dated by TCRdb to 2018 to 2020). For the study in its entirety: Repertoire analysis was done to look for VDJ recombination defects and oligoclonality. Results the study describes overall, beyond this receptor: Compared with control CD8+ T cells, patient CD8+ T cells had restricted TRB V-J pairing and reduced productive entropy. Severe oligoclonality, as judged by top-100 and total clonotype frequencies, was observed in patient CD8+ T cells but not in patient CD4+ T cells. In the entropy comparisons of patients against healthy controls, patients were shown as n=3 (open circles), and an effect of thymic development was suggested only as a possibility.

Genomic DNA was extracted with the QIAamp DNA Blood Mini Kit and sent for immunoSEQ repertoire analysis. A standard quantity of genomic DNA template was used for amplification of CDR3 regions by multiplex PCR. The PCR products underwent sequencing on an Illumina platform. On the authors' methods: Alignment of sequences was done against a reference, and the V, D and J gene definitions came from IMGT. To eliminate PCR and sequencing errors, a nearest-neighbor clustering algorithm combined closely related sequences. V, D and J usage was examined in productive unique and total sequences using ImmunoSEQ Analyzer tools along with R version 3.6.1. TCRdb limited this immuneACCESS table to in-frame rearrangements with V and J called. A share of clones is missing; checked studies link under half to unresolved V genes, and the rest is unexplained. From that table come the V and J calls and clone size; the DNA was used to work out D and trimming. This sample is represented by 1,500 or so clones; about 93% of them were singletons. The ten largest clones add up to about 2.8% of the sample.

Comment on this clone: It lacks a known antigen. No base-level quality is on record; no much larger clone is a single base apart.

Including the terminal cysteine and phenylalanine, the CDR3 comprises 11 residues. Left in the record is the CDR3 DNA by itself, 33 bases read in frame from the first base. A distance of 4 bases separates the germline ends of V and J, which lose 2 bases and 5 bases respectively. In the germline V gene, CDR1 corresponds to MGHDK and CDR2 to SYGVNS. Before TCR sequencing, CD3+CD8+ T cells were sorted out of fresh PBMCs. The material sequenced was CD8+ T cells from blood. The receptor was isolated from a human donor in good health. The chain links TRBV25-1 with TRBJ2-7; no D gene can be assigned with confidence. The sequence in DNA is TGTGCCAGCAGTGAAGGGAACGAGCAGTACTTC. Its coded protein is CASSEGNEQYF.